This T cell receptor (beta chain) stems from a study of shared clonotypes between healthy human individuals. Method: immunoSEQ multiplex PCR; TCRdb's copy keeps in-frame clones and lacks some. The sample includes approximately 1,000,000 clones, about 72% of them seen just once. CDR1 is MNHEY, CDR2 SMNVEV, per germline (reference sequence). The CDR3 runs to 16 residues. V shed 0 bases and J 2 bases; nucleotides not matched to a gene: 3. A remark on this clone: Other nucleotide sequences in the sample specify the same CDR3.

The V gene is TRBV27, the J gene TRBJ2-7; 11 bases are a match to TRBD2. This TCR derives from a man aged 18 to 29 in good health. Some clones in this sample may be carry-over from other donors' samples. The sequencing sample was made of memory CD4+ T cells from PBMCs. Described subset: CD45RA-negative fraction. CDR3 DNA sequence: TGTGCCAGCAGTTTATCCTTAGCGGGAGGGACCTACGAGCAGTACTTC. As protein: CASSLSLAGGTYEQYF.